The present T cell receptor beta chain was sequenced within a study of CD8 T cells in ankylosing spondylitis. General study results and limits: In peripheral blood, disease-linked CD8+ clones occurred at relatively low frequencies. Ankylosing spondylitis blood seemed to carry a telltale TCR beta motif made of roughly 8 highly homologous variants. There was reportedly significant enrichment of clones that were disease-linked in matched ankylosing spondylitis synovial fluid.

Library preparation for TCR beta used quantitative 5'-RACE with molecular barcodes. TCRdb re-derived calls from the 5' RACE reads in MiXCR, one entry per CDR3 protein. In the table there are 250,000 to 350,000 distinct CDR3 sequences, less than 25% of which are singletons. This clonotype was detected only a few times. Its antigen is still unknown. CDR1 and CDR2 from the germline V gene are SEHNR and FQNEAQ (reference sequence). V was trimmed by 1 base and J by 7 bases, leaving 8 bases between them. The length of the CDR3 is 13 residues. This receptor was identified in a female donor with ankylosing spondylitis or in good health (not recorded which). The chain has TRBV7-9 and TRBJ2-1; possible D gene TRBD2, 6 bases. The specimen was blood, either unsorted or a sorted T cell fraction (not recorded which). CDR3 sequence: CASSLDAGNEQFF. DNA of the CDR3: TGTGCCAGCAGCTTAGACGCGGGGAATGAGCAGTTCTTC.